This is a list of T cell receptor beta chains from one sample in a study of vaccination effects on CD4 cells after COVID-19. The protocol was immunoSEQ multiplex PCR, while the TCRdb copy is restricted to in-frame clones and leaves out a portion. Of around 24,000 clones in the sample, roughly 73% are singletons; the top ten hold 23%. These receptors are not linked to any known antigen. Specimen: CD4+ T cells from PBMCs cultured with HCoV-NL63 spike peptides, collected after COVID-19 vaccination. These receptors all stem from a human donor who received a COVID-19 vaccine. Each CDR3 is given with its conserved first and last residue. Each record gives: J gene, D gene, V gene, clone size, CDR3 protein, CDR3 DNA. A D gene is named only where the DNA matches it firmly. The size of a clone is reported for some rows only, either as once, few or many, or as a class for expanded clones.

>TRBJ2-1|TRBD2|TRBV5-4|-
CASSLAGGNEQFF
TGTGCCAGCAGCTTGGCGGGAGGGAATGAGCAGTTCTTC
>TRBJ2-7|-|TRBV21-1|-
CATLYEQYF
TGTGCCACCCTCTACGAGCAGTACTTC
>TRBJ1-3|TRBD1|TRBV7-9|-
CASSWGPQGLGSGNTIYF
TGTGCCAGCAGCTGGGGCCCACAGGGGTTGGGCTCTGGAAACACCATATATTTT
>TRBJ1-2|-|TRBV28|-
CASSNPDSTNYGYTF
TGTGCCAGCAGTAACCCGGACAGCACTAACTATGGCTACACCTTC
>TRBJ1-1|TRBD1|TRBV4-3|-
CASSQSPSGGTEAFF
TGCGCCAGCAGCCAAAGCCCGTCAGGGGGCACTGAAGCTTTCTTT
>TRBJ1-5|-|TRBV7-9|few
CASSLQGPYQPQHF
TGTGCCAGCAGCTTACAGGGCCCGTATCAGCCCCAGCATTTT
>TRBJ2-1|TRBD2|TRBV9|-
CASSVVAGGSYNEQFF
TGTGCCAGCAGCGTAGTAGCGGGAGGATCCTACAATGAGCAGTTCTTC
>TRBJ1-1|-|TRBV7-9|-
CASSLLSGPEAFF
TGTGCCAGCAGCTTATTATCTGGTCCTGAAGCTTTCTTT
>TRBJ1-5|-|TRBV19|-
CASRLGQMSNQPQHF
TGTGCCAGTAGGTTGGGACAAATGAGCAATCAGCCCCAGCATTTT
>TRBJ1-1|-|TRBV12-5|-
CASGLVGNTEAFF
TGTGCTAGTGGTTTGGTTGGGAACACTGAAGCTTTCTTT
>TRBJ1-6|-|TRBV6-6|-
CASRGGKDNSPLHF
TGTGCCAGCAGAGGGGGGAAAGATAATTCACCCCTCCACTTT
>TRBJ1-1|-|TRBV5-1|-
CASSLAPGGGMAFF
TGCGCCAGCAGCTTGGCTCCCGGGGGCGGGATGGCTTTCTTT
>TRBJ2-5|TRBD1|TRBV5-1|-
CASSLGRTGGRETQYF
TGCGCCAGCAGCTTGGGGCGGACAGGGGGCAGGGAGACCCAGTACTTC
>TRBJ1-5|TRBD1|TRBV6-5|-
CASSGSRQGQPQHF
TGTGCCAGCAGCGGATCACGACAGGGTCAGCCCCAGCATTTT
>TRBJ2-3|-|TRBV19|-
CASSMFAGVPDTQYF
TGTGCCAGTAGTATGTTTGCAGGGGTGCCAGATACGCAGTATTTT
>TRBJ2-7|-|TRBV4-3|-
CASSQGAEAGWYEQYF
TGCGCCAGCAGCCAAGGAGCGGAGGCAGGATGGTACGAGCAGTACTTC
>TRBJ2-2|TRBD2|TRBV19|-
CASSNRLAGKNTGELFF
TGTGCCAGTAGTAACCGTTTAGCGGGGAAGAACACCGGGGAGCTGTTTTTT
>TRBJ2-7|-|TRBV4-3|-
CASSQGQGLYEQYF
TGCGCCAGCAGCCAAGGACAGGGACTCTACGAGCAGTACTTC